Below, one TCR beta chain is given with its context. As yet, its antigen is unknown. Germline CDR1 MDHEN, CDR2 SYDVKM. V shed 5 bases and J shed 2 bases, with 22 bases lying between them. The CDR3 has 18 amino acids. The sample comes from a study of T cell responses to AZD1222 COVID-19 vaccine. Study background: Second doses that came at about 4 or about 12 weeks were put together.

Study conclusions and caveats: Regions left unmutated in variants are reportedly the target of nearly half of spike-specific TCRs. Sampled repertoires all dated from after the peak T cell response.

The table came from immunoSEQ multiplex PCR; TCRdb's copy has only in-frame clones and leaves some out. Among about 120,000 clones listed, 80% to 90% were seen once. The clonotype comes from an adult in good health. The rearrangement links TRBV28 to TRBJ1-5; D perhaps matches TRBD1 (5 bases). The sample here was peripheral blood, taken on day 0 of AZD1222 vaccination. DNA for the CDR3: TGTGCCAGCAGTCCCTTACCCCACGCCCGGGACGGCAATCAGCCCCAGCATTTT. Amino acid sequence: CASSPLPHARDGNQPQHF.